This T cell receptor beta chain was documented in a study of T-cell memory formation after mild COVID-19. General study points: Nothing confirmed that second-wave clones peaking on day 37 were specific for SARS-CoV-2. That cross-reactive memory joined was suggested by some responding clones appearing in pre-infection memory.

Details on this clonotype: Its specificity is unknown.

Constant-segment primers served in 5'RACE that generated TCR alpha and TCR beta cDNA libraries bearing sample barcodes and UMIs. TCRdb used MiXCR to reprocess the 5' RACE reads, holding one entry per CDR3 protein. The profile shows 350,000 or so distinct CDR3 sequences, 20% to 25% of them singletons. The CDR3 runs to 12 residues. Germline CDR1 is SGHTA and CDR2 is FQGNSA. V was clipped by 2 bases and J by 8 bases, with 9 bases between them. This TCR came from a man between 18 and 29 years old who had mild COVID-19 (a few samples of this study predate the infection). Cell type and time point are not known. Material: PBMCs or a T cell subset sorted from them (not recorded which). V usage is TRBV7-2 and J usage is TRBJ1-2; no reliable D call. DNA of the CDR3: TGTGCCAGCAGCTTATACGTCGGCGGCTACACCTTC. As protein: CASSLYVGGYTF.